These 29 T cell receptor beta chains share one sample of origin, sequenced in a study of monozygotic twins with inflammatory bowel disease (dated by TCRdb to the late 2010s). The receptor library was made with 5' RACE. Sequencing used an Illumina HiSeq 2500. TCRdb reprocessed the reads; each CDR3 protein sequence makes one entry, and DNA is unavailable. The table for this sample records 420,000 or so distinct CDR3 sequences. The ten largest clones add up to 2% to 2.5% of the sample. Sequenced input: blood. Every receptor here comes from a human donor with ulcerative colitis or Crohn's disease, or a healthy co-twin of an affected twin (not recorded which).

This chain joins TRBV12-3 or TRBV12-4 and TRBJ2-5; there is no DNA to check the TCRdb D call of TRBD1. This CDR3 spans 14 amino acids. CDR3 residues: CASSGTVTSTTQYF.

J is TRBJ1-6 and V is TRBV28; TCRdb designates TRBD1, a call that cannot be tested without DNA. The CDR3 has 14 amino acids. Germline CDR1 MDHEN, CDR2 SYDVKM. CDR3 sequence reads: CASTSTGSYAPLHF.

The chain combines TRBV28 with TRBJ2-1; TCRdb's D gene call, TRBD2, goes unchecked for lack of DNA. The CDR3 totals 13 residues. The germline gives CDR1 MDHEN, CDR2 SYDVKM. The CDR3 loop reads CASSLAGSDEQFF.

The CDR3 sequence: CASSHLGESTDTQYF. The V gene is TRBV7-8, the J gene TRBJ2-3; TCRdb's D call of TRBD2 is untestable without DNA. CDR3 length: 15 residues. In germline, CDR1 is SGHVS, CDR2 FQNEAQ.

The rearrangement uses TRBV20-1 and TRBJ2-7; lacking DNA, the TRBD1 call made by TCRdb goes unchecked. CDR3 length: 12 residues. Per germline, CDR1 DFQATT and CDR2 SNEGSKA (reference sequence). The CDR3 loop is CSYDRGLYEQYF.

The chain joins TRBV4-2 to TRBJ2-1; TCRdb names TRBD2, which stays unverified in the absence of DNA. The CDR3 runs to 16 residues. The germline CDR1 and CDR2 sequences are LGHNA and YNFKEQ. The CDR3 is CASSRNSGGADNEQFF.

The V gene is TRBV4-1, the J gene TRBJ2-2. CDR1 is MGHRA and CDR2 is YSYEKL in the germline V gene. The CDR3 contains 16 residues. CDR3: CASSQVVAANTGELFF.

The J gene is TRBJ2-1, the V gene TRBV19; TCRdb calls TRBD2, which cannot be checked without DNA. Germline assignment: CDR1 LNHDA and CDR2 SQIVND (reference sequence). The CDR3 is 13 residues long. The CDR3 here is CALPQGTSNEQFF.

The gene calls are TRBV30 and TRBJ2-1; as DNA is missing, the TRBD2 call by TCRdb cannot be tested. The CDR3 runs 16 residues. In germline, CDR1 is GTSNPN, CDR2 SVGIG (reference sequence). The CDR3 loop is CAWRRFSGGPYNEQFF.

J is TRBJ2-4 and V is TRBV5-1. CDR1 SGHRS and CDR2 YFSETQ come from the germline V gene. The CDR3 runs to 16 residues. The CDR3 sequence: CASSLGQIANKNIQYF.

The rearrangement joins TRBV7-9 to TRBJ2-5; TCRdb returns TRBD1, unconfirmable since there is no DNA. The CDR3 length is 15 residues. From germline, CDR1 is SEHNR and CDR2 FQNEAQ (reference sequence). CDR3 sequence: CASSDRQGVRETQYF.

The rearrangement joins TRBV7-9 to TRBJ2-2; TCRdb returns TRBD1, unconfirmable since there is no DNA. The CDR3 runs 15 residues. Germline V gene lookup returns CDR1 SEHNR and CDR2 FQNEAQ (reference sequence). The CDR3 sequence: CASSPPGRTTGELFF.

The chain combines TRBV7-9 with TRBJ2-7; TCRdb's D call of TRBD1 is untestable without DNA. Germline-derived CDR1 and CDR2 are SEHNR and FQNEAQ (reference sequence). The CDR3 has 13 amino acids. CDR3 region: CASSLLGVGEQYF.

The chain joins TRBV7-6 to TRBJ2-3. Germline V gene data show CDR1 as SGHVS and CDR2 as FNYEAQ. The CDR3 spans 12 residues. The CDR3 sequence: CASSLAEDTQYF.

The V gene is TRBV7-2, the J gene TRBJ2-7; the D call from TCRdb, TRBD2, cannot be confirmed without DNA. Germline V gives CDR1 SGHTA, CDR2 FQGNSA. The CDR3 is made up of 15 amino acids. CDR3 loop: CASSLDGTSFREQYF.

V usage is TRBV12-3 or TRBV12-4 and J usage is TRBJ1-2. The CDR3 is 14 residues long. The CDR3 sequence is CASTPGPLYNGYTF.

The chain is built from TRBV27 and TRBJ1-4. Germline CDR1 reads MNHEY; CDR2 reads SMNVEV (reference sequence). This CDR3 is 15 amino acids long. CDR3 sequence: CASSLSGGRREKLFF.

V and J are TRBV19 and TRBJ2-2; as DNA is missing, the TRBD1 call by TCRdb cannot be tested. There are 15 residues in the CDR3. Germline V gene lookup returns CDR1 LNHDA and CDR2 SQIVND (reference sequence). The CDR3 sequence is CASSVDREGHGELFF.

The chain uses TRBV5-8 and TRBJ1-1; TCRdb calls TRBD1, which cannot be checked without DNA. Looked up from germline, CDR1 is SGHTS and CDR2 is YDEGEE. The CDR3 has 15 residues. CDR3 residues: CASSPRPPWRTEAFF. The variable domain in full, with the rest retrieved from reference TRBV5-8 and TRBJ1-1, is EAGVTQSPTHLIKTRGQQATLRCSPISGHTSVYWYQQALGLGLQFLLWYDEGEERNRGNFPPRFSGRQFPNYSSELNVNALELEDSALYLCASSPRPPWRTEAFFGQGTRLTVV.

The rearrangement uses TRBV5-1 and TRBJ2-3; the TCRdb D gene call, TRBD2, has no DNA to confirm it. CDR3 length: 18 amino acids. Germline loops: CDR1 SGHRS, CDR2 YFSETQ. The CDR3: CASSPFLAGGPSTDTQYF.

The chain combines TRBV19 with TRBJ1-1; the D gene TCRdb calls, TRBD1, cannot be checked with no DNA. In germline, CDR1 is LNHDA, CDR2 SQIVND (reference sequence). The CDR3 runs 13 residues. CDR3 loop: CASKGEGVTEAFF.

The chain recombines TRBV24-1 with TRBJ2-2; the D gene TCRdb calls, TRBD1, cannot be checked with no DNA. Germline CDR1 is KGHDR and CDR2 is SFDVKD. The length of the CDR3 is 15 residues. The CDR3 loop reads CATSPGEIVAGELFF.

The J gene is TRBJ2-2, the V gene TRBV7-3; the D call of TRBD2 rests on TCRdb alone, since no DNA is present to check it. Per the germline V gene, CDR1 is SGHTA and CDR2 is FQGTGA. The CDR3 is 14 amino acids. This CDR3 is CASSLTREGGELFF. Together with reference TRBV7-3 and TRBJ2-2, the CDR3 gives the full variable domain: GAGVSQTPSNKVTEKGKYVELRCDPISGHTALYWYRQSLGQGPEFLIYFQGTGAADDSGLPNDRFFAVRPEGSVSTLKIQRTERGDSAVYLCASSLTREGGELFFGEGSRLTVL.

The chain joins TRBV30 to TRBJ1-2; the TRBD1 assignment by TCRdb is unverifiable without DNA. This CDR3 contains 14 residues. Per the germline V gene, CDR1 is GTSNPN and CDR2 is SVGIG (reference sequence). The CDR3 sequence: CAWSVLGQGYGYTF.

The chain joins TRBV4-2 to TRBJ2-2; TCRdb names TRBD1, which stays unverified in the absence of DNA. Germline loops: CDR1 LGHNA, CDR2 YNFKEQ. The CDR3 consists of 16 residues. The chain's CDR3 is CASSQGRTGIAGELFF.

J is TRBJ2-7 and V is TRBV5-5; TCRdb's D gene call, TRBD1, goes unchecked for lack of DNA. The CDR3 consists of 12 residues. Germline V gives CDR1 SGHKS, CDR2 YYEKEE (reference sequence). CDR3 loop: CASSLEGVEQYF.

The CDR3 sequence is CSARDHSGVFGELFF. V usage is TRBV20-1 and J usage is TRBJ2-2; TCRdb indicates TRBD2, and absent DNA this call remains unverified. Germline V gene lookup returns CDR1 DFQATT and CDR2 SNEGSKA (reference sequence). The CDR3 consists of 15 residues.

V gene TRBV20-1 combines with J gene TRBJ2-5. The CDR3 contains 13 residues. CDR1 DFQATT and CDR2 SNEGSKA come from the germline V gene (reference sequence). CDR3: CSARIGVQETQYF.

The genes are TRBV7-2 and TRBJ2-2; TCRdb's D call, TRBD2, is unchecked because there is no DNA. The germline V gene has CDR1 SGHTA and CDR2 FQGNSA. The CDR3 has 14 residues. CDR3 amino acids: CAGSSGGNTGELFF.